Detailed here is one T cell receptor beta chain. Its antigen remains unknown. The data were obtained in a study of T cell responses to AZD1222 COVID-19 vaccine. Study-wide findings and caveats: Just a handful of AZD1222 recipients were seropositive at baseline. Increases in Spike-specific TCR breadth and depth were seen after two AZD1222 doses.

Data came from immunoSEQ multiplex PCR; TCRdb stores just in-frame clones and leaves some out. The sample carries tens of thousands of clones, 75% to 90% recorded once. With 2 bases removed from V and 0 bases from J, the gap between germline ends came to 7 bases. This CDR3 has 14 amino acids. Germline CDR1 reads ENHRY; CDR2 reads SYGVKD. The rearrangement joins TRBV10-3 to TRBJ1-1; D remains ambiguous. The receptor's source is an adult who received the AZD1222 COVID-19 vaccine. Material: peripheral blood, obtained 28 days after the second AZD1222 dose. The CDR3 protein is CAISEGGVNTEAFF. CDR3 coding DNA: TGTGCCATCAGTGAGGGAGGAGTGAACACTGAAGCTTTCTTT.